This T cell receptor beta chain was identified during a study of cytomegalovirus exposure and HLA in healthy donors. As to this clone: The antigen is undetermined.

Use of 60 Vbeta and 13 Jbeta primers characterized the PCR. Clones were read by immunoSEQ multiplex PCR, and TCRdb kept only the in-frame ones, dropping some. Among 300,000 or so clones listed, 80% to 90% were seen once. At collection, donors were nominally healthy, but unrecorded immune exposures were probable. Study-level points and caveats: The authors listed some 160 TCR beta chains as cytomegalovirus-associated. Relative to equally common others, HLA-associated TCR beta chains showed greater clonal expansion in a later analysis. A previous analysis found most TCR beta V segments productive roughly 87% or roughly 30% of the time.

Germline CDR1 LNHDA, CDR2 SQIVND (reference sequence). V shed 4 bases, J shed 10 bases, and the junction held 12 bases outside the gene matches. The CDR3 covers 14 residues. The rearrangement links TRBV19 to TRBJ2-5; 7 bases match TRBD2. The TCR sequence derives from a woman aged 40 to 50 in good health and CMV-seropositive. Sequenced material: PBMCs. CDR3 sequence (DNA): TGTGCCAGTAGTAGGGAGGGAGGGGATTGGGTCCAGTACTTC. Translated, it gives CASSREGGDWVQYF.